Each of the 10 T cell receptor beta chains below was sequenced from the same sample in a study of blood T cell repertoires in COVID-19 (dated by TCRdb to 2019 to 2021). The library was produced with the immunoSEQ multiplex PCR assay. The table comes from immuneACCESS by way of TCRdb, which keeps in-frame sequences with V and J called. Part of the clones is missing from these tables; in studies checked, under half for an unresolved V gene and the rest for unknown reasons. For this sample there are roughly 150,000 clones; 84% appear just once. The biggest ten clones account for nearly 8% of the sample. Sequencing used PBMCs or T cells enriched from blood (not recorded which). The receptor set was obtained from a woman in her forties or fifties who had recovered from COVID-19.

V is TRBV9 and J is TRBJ2-2; possibly TRBD2 for D (6 bases). The CDR3 extends over 14 amino acids. CDR1 is SGDLS, CDR2 YYNGEE, per germline. V was cut by 2 bases and J by 8 bases, with 13 bases left in between. The CDR3 protein is CASSVRLVPGELFF. CDR3 DNA sequence: TGTGCCAGCAGCGTGAGACTAGTCCCTGGGGAGCTGTTTTTT.

V usage is TRBV7-9 and J usage is TRBJ2-7; D perhaps matches TRBD2 (5 bases). Trimming removed 0 bases from V and 7 bases from J, with 10 bases in between. The length of the CDR3 is 13 residues. Germline CDR1 reads SEHNR; CDR2 reads FQNEAQ (reference sequence). The chain's CDR3 is CASSLALGEEQYF. DNA of the CDR3: TGTGCCAGCAGCTTAGCGCTCGGGGAGGAGCAGTACTTC.

This clone was counted once. The rearrangement uses TRBV21-1 and TRBJ1-1. TRBV21-1 is a pseudogene segment. The CDR3 spans 15 residues. The CDR3 DNA reads TGTGCCAGCAGCAAACGACACGGGGAGGACACTGAAGCTTTCTTT. Its protein is CASSKRHGEDTEAFF.

This CDR3 is CASRASDRAGTEAFF. The CDR3 DNA reads as TGTGCCAGCAGGGCTTCTGACAGGGCTGGCACTGAAGCTTTCTTT. The gene calls are TRBV2 and TRBJ1-1; 7 positions match TRBD1. After removal of 6 bases from V and 4 bases from J, the junction contained 11 bases not matched to a gene. The CDR3 is 15 amino acids. CDR1 SNHLY and CDR2 FYNNEI come from the germline V gene.

The rearrangement joins TRBV4-2 to TRBJ2-7; tentatively, D is TRBD2 (5 bases). Trimming removed 1 base from V and 4 bases from J, with 14 bases in between. CDR1 is LGHNA and CDR2 is YNFKEQ in the germline V gene. This CDR3 has 15 residues. CDR3 bases: TGTGCCAGCAGCCAAGGTAGTGCGACTACTTACGAGCAGTACTTC. Its protein product is CASSQGSATTYEQYF.

The rearrangement joins TRBV7-2 to TRBJ1-5, with 8 bases aligning to TRBD1. This CDR3 has 15 amino acids. From germline, CDR1 is SGHTA and CDR2 FQGNSA. V was clipped by 5 bases and J by 2 bases; unmatched bases: 5. In nucleotides, the CDR3 is TGTGCCAGCAGCCAAACAGGGGGAGGCAATCAGCCCCAGCATTTT. It encodes CASSQTGGGNQPQHF.

The rearrangement joins TRBV11-2 to TRBJ2-4, with D hard to call. Per the germline V gene, CDR1 is SGHAT and CDR2 is FQNNGV. Trimming cost V 5 bases and J 0 bases, with 5 bases left between them. There are 13 residues in the CDR3. The CDR3: CASSRLAKNIQYF. CDR3 nucleotide sequence: TGTGCCAGCAGCCGACTAGCCAAAAACATTCAGTACTTC.

CDR3 coding DNA: TGTGCCAGCAGCTTCTCGACTAGCGGGGGGGAATACGAGCAGTACTTC. Its translation: CASSFSTSGGEYEQYF. The J gene is TRBJ2-7, the V gene TRBV7-9; 14 nucleotides align to TRBD2. V trimming: 3 bases; J trimming: 4 bases; junction bases outside the gene matches: 5. The length of the CDR3 is 16 residues. Germline V gene lookup returns CDR1 SEHNR and CDR2 FQNEAQ (reference sequence).

V usage is TRBV11-2 and J usage is TRBJ2-1, with TRBD2 matching over 8 bases. CDR1 SGHAT and CDR2 FQNNGV come from the germline V gene. The CDR3 runs to 14 residues. V lost 5 bases and J lost 9; bases outside the gene matches: 9. The CDR3 nucleotides are TGTGCCAGCAGCCTAGGACTAGCAGCCCCTGAGCAGTTCTTC. Protein product: CASSLGLAAPEQFF.

This sequence joins TRBV3-1 (or the pseudogene TRBV3-2) and TRBJ1-5; 8 nucleotides line up with TRBD1. The ends lost 0 bases at V and 8 bases at J; junction bases unmatched: 9. This CDR3 is built from 16 residues. In germline, CDR1 is LGHDT, CDR2 YNNKEL (reference sequence). The CDR3 reads CASSQDLTGGVKPQHF. The CDR3 nucleotides are TGTGCCAGCAGCCAAGATCTTACAGGGGGTGTAAAGCCCCAGCATTTT.